The clone carrying this TCR beta chain was detected many times. Antigen specificity is unknown. At one boundary the junction diverges from the germline segment, which might be a read error. Healthy Caucasians supplied all donations. This sample is part of a study of identical twins. Overall study results and limits: Models underpredicted monozygotic twin sharing of out-of-frame TCR alpha. Twins' excess sharing was less marked for out-of-frame beta sequences. Cross-sectional statistics underpinned the conclusions; the same donors were not followed.

The CDR3 runs 13 residues. TCRdb redid the calling of the 5' RACE reads with MiXCR, one entry per CDR3 protein. The sample carries roughly 690,000 distinct CDR3 sequences, 5.5% to 6.5% recorded once. The chain carries TRBV12-3 or TRBV12-4 and TRBJ2-2; D is undetermined. The sequenced sample consisted of naive T cells sorted from blood. The sequence was collected from a man younger than 35 in good health. The DNA of the CDR3 is TGTGCCACCAGTTTCCCGAACACCGGGGAGCTGTTTTTT. Encoded protein: CATSFPNTGELFF.